The 24 T cell receptor beta chains below come from one sample, sequenced in a study of blood T cell repertoires in COVID-19. The method was immunoSEQ multiplex PCR; TCRdb's version includes in-frame clones alone and lacks a portion of them. The table has about 210,000 clones, more than 75% seen once. The sample consisted of peripheral blood. The receptor set was obtained from a woman between 40 and 50 years old with acute or convalescent COVID-19.

This clone was counted a single time. This chain uses TRBV30 with TRBJ1-5; TRBD1 matches 7 bases. The CDR3 length is 13 residues. Germline lookup yields CDR1 GTSNPN and CDR2 SVGIG (reference sequence). V dropped 4 bases and J dropped 3; count of bases not matched to a gene: 3. The CDR3: CAWKGTDNQPQHF. In nucleotides, the CDR3 is TGTGCCTGGAAAGGGACAGACAATCAGCCCCAGCATTTT.

The rearrangement links TRBV30 to TRBJ2-1; TRBD2 matches 8 bases. The V gene's germline CDR1 is GTSNPN and CDR2 SVGIG (reference sequence). V was clipped by 2 bases and J by 4 bases; unmatched bases: 1. The CDR3 spans 13 residues. The CDR3, as DNA: TGTGCCTGGAGTCCTAGCGGGTACAATGAGCAGTTCTTC. Its protein is CAWSPSGYNEQFF.

The V and J genes are TRBV6-5 and TRBJ2-1; TRBD2 matches at 7 bases. Per the germline V gene, CDR1 is MNHEY and CDR2 is SVGAGI. This CDR3 spans 15 amino acids. The junction had 8 bases not matched to a gene; V was cut back by 5 bases and J by 4 bases. The CDR3 sequence is CASSRLPSGYNEQFF. As DNA, the CDR3 is TGTGCCAGCAGTCGCCTCCCTAGCGGATACAATGAGCAGTTCTTC.

This sequence joins TRBV4-3 and TRBJ2-5; D call uncertain. This CDR3 spans 15 amino acids. V lost 0 bases, J lost 1 base, and 9 bases lay in between. Germline V gene data show CDR1 as LGHNA and CDR2 as YSLEER. This CDR3 is CASSQDTPGQETQYF. The CDR3 DNA reads TGCGCCAGCAGCCAAGACACTCCCGGCCAAGAGACCCAGTACTTC.

Regarding this clone: Other nucleotide sequences from this sample produce the same CDR3. This chain links TRBV19 with TRBJ2-2; D unclear. Germline V gives CDR1 LNHDA, CDR2 SQIVND (reference sequence). V was cut by 2 bases and J by 8 bases, with 9 bases left in between. The CDR3 contains 13 residues. The CDR3 coding sequence is TGTGCCAGTAGTATACTACCGCCGGGGGAGCTGTTTTTT. Its translation: CASSILPPGELFF.

The chain combines TRBV7-9 with TRBJ2-5; D is undetermined. The CDR3 sequence is 14 residues long. V lost 1 base and J lost 2, with 8 bases in between. Germline values: CDR1 SEHNR, CDR2 FQNEAQ (reference sequence). The CDR3 loop is CASSLDFRQETQYF. In DNA, the CDR3 is TGTGCCAGCAGCTTAGATTTTCGGCAAGAGACCCAGTACTTC.

This clone was observed a single time. This chain links TRBV29-1 with TRBJ1-3, with D possibly being TRBD1 (6 bases). Trimming removed 3 bases at V and 2 bases at J, with 11 bases between. The germline gives CDR1 SQVTM, CDR2 ANQGSEA. The CDR3 runs 14 residues. The CDR3 DNA sequence: TGCAGCGTTGAGCTAACAGGGACTGGAAACACCATATATTTT. It specifies CSVELTGTGNTIYF.

The V gene is TRBV2, the J gene TRBJ1-5, with a weak D call TRBD1 (5 bases). The CDR3 is 15 residues long. V was clipped by 3 bases and J by 11 bases, with 20 bases between them. CDR1 is SNHLY, CDR2 FYNNEI, per germline. The CDR3 nucleotides read TGTGCCAGCAGTGATCAGGGATTGGTCAGTGAAGCCCAGCATTTT. Protein product: CASSDQGLVSEAQHF.

The chain links TRBV18 to TRBJ2-1, with a weak D call TRBD2 (6 bases). Germline lookup yields CDR1 KGHSH and CDR2 LQKENI. V was clipped by 4 bases and J by 0 bases, with 13 bases between them. This CDR3 comprises 16 residues. CDR3 nucleotides: TGTGCCAGCTCACTTCTAGCGTCGAGCTCCTACAATGAGCAGTTCTTC. This translates into CASSLLASSSYNEQFF.

This chain links TRBV19 with TRBJ1-1, with 9 positions matching TRBD1. The germline gives CDR1 LNHDA, CDR2 SQIVND (reference sequence). The CDR3 extends over 12 amino acids. The ends lost 9 bases at V and 11 bases at J; junction bases unmatched: 10. The CDR3 DNA reads TGTGCCAGCGGGGACAGGGAAGATCTGGCTTTCTTT. Translation: CASGDREDLAFF. Based on the CDR3 plus reference TRBV19 and TRBJ1-1, the full variable domain is DGGITQSPKYLFRKEGQNVTLSCEQNLNHDAMYWYRQDPGQGLRLIYYSQIVNDFQKGDIAEGYSVSREKKESFPLTVTSAQKNPTAFYLCASGDREDLAFFGQGTRLTVV.

This chain joins TRBV10-1 and TRBJ2-7, with D perhaps matching TRBD2 (7 bases). The CDR3 contains 14 residues. V gave up 2 bases and J gave up 6 bases, with 14 bases separating them. CDR1 and CDR2 from the germline V gene are WNHNN and SYGVQD (reference sequence). CDR3 nucleotide sequence: TGCGCCAGCAGTGAGGGGGGGGCCCGTCGCGAGCAGTACTTC. Protein sequence: CASSEGGARREQYF.

The V gene is TRBV11-1, the J gene TRBJ2-3; 8 bases line up with TRBD2. Trimming at V came to 4 bases and at J to 6 bases, leaving 9 bases not matched to a gene. CDR3 length: 15 amino acids. Germline CDR1 reads SGHAT; CDR2 reads FQDESV (reference sequence). The CDR3 loop is CASSSGSGGGDTQYF. CDR3 coding DNA: TGTGCCAGCAGCTCGGGGAGCGGGGGCGGGGATACGCAGTATTTT.

The V and J genes are TRBV7-2 and TRBJ1-2; the D is unclear. Per the germline V gene, CDR1 is SGHTA and CDR2 is FQGNSA. V lost 2 bases and J 2 bases, leaving 6 bases between the germline ends. The CDR3 spans 13 residues. The CDR3 nucleotides read TGTGCCAGCAGCTTACAGAAAAACTATGGCTACACCTTC. Its translation: CASSLQKNYGYTF.

This chain links TRBV5-1 with TRBJ2-1; 7 bases line up with TRBD2. Germline CDR1 and CDR2: SGHRS and YFSETQ. The CDR3 has 15 amino acids. Germline trimming cut 1 base from V and 9 bases from J; bases unmatched to any gene: 10. The CDR3 loop reads CASSLLRGREGEQFF. Written as DNA, the CDR3 is TGCGCCAGCAGCTTGTTGCGTGGGAGGGAGGGTGAGCAGTTCTTC.

There are a few counts of this clone. This chain connects TRBV29-1 to TRBJ2-7; tentatively, D is TRBD2 (6 bases). Germline CDR1 and CDR2: SQVTM and ANQGSEA. The V end lost 4 bases, the J end lost 5 bases, and 12 bases lay between the germline ends. CDR3 size: 12 residues. The CDR3 loop is CSVARTTNEQYF. As DNA, the CDR3 is TGCAGCGTTGCTAGGACTACCAACGAGCAGTACTTC.

The V gene is TRBV27, the J gene TRBJ1-1; D gene unclear. The CDR3 has 15 amino acids. Germline V CDR1 and CDR2: MNHEY, SMNVEV (reference sequence). The V and J ends lost 7 bases and 0 bases respectively, with 15 bases between them. The CDR3 sequence: CASIPTRVLNTEAFF. The CDR3 DNA reads as TGTGCCAGCATTCCTACCCGAGTACTGAACACTGAAGCTTTCTTT.

The rearrangement uses TRBV24-1 and TRBJ2-3, with D possibly being TRBD1 (6 bases). This CDR3 has 14 residues. CDR1 and CDR2 (germline): KGHDR, SFDVKD. Trimming cost V 4 bases and J 2 bases, with 9 bases left between them. The CDR3 protein is CATSDYRDTDTQYF. CDR3 bases: TGTGCCACCAGTGACTACAGGGACACAGATACGCAGTATTTT.

The chain uses TRBV27 and TRBJ1-2; 9 nucleotides align to TRBD1. Trimming took 2 bases from V and 4 from J; bases not matched to a gene: 5. Germline-derived CDR1 and CDR2 are MNHEY and SMNVEV (reference sequence). The CDR3 loop spans 15 amino acids. The CDR3 DNA sequence: TGTGCCAGCAGTTTACTACAGGGGGCGGGCTATGGCTACACCTTC. Amino acids: CASSLLQGAGYGYTF.

The chain joins TRBV12-5 to TRBJ2-2; D gene ambiguous. Germline V CDR1 and CDR2: LGHNT, FRNRAP. CDR3 size: 14 residues. V shed 6 bases and J shed 5 bases, with 13 bases lying between them. DNA of the CDR3: TGTGCTAGTGGCCTCTCCGGCAGGACCGGGGAGCTGTTTTTT. Its protein product is CASGLSGRTGELFF. The variable domain in full, completed from reference TRBV12-5 and TRBJ2-2, reads DARVTQTPRHKVTEMGQEVTMRCQPILGHNTVFWYRQTMMQGLELLAYFRNRAPLDDSGMPKDRFSAEMPDATLATLKIQPSEPRDSAVYFCASGLSGRTGELFFGEGSRLTVL.

The CDR3 region has the DNA TGCAGTGCTAGGGGGACTGGTGAAGCTTTCTTT. It yields the protein CSARGTGEAFF. The V call is TRBV20-1, the J call TRBJ1-1, with D perhaps matching TRBD1 (5 bases). Trimming pared 3 bases from V and 7 bases from J, leaving 9 bases between. The CDR3 runs to 11 residues. CDR1 and CDR2 (germline): DFQATT, SNEGSKA (reference sequence).

V is TRBV6-5 and J is TRBJ2-7; 15 bases match TRBD2. The germline V gene has CDR1 MNHEY and CDR2 SVGAGI. This CDR3 contains 14 residues. V lost 5 bases and J lost 7; bases outside the gene matches: 3. The CDR3 DNA sequence: TGTGCCAGCAGTCGCGGGACTAGCGGGAGGGAGCAGTACTTC. Protein: CASSRGTSGREQYF.

This clone has a single count. The chain carries TRBV7-3 and TRBJ1-5, with TRBD1 identical over 8 bases. The V gene's germline CDR1 is SGHTA and CDR2 FQGTGA. The CDR3 is 13 amino acids. With 5 bases clipped from V and 7 bases from J, the junction kept 4 bases outside the gene matches. CDR3 region: CASSTRQGQPQHF. The CDR3 DNA reads as TGTGCCAGCAGCACCCGACAGGGGCAGCCCCAGCATTTT.

This clone was recorded once. The J gene is TRBJ1-1, the V gene TRBV7-6, with TRBD1 identical over 7 bases. Germline assignment: CDR1 SGHVS and CDR2 FNYEAQ. The CDR3 sequence is 15 residues long. Trimming took 3 bases from V and 12 from J; bases not matched to a gene: 16. The CDR3 DNA sequence: TGTGCCAGCAGCTTTTTCCGACATCCGGGACAGAGGACTTTCTTT. It translates to CASSFFRHPGQRTFF. Complete variable domain (other parts from reference TRBV7-6 and TRBJ1-1): GAGVSQSPRYKVTKRGQDVALRCDPISGHVSLYWYRQALGQGPEFLTYFNYEAQQDKSGLPNDRFSAERPEGSISTLTIQRTEQRDSAMYRCASSFFRHPGQRTFFGQGTRLTVV.

This clone was counted a few times. The genes are TRBV19 and TRBJ2-7; TRBD1 matches 8 bases. The V gene's germline CDR1 is LNHDA and CDR2 SQIVND (reference sequence). This CDR3 has 14 amino acids. The ends lost 5 bases at V and 6 bases at J; junction bases unmatched: 9. CDR3 nucleotides: TGTGCCAGTAGTCGACAGGGGAACGTTGGCGAGCAGTACTTC. Its protein is CASSRQGNVGEQYF.